The table lists the clone carrying this T cell receptor beta chain with a few counts. Its antigen remains unidentified. The junction and the germline gene differ at one end; a read error may be behind it. This sample stems from a study of Graves' ophthalmopathy and Graves' hyperthyroidism. Points from the study as a whole: Blood also carried most expanded thyroid clonotypes exceeding 0.001 frequency.

The sequenced template was RNA, covering the TCR beta CDR3 region. First-round RT-PCR employed HTBI primers, with a second-round multiplex PCR after it. TCRdb re-called the multiplex PCR reads with MiXCR, one entry per CDR3 protein. The repertoire holds over a million distinct CDR3 sequences, with about two fifths as singletons. CDR3 size: 15 residues. Looked up from germline, CDR1 is LNHDA and CDR2 is SQIVND (reference sequence). The sequence was collected from an adult man with Graves' hyperthyroidism. This sequence joins TRBV19 and TRBJ2-7, with TRBD2 identical over 7 bases. Sequenced input: peripheral blood or thyroid tissue (not recorded which). CDR3 in amino acids: CTSSKQRDPAYEQYF. The CDR3 DNA reads as TGTACCAGTAGTAAACAGCGGGACCCTGCCTACGAGCAGTACTTC.